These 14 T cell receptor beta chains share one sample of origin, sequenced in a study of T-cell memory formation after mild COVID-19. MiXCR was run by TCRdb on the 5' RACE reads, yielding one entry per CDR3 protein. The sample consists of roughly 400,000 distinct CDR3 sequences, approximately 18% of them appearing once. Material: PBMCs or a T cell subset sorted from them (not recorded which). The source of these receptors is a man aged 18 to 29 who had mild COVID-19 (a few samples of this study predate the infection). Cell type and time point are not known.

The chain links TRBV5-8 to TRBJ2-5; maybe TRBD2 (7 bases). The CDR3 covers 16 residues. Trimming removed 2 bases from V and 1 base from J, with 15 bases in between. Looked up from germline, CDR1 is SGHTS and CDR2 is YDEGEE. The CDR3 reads CASSFGGLASQETQYF. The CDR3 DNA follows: TGTGCCAGCAGCTTCGGGGGGCTGGCGTCCCAAGAGACCCAGTACTTC.

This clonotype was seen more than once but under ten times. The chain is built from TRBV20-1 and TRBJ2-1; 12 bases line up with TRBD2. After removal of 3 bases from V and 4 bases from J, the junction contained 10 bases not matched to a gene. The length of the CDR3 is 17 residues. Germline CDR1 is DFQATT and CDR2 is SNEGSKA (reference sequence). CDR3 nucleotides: TGCAGTGCTAGGATTGGACTAGCGGGGCCGACATACAATGAGCAGTTCTTC. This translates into CSARIGLAGPTYNEQFF.

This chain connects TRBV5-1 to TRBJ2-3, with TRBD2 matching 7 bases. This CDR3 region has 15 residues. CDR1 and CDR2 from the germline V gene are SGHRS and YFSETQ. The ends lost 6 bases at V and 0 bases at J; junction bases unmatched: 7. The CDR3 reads CASKMERGSTDTQYF. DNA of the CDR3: TGCGCCAGCAAAATGGAGCGGGGAAGCACAGATACGCAGTATTTT.

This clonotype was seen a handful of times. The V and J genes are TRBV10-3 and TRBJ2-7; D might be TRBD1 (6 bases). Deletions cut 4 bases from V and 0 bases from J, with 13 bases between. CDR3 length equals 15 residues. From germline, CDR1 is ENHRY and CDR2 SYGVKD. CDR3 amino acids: CAISVTGTSSYEQYF. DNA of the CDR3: TGTGCCATCAGTGTTACAGGGACGTCCTCCTACGAGCAGTACTTC.

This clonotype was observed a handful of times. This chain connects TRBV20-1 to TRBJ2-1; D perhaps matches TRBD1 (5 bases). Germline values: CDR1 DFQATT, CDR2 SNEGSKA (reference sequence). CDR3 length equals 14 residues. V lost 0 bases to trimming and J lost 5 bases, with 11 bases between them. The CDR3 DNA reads TGCAGTGCTAGAGATGCAGGGCGGAACAATGAGCAGTTCTTC. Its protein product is CSARDAGRNNEQFF.

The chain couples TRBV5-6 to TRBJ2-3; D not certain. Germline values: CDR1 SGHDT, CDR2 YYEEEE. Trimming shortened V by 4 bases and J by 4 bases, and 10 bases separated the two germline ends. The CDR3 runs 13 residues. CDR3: CASSTLPPDTQYF. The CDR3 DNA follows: TGTGCCAGCAGCACTCTGCCCCCAGATACGCAGTATTTT.

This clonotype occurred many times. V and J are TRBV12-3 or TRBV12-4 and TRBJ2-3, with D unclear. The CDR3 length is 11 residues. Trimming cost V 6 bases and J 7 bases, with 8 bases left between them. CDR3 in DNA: TGTGCCAGCAGCCGTCAGAATACGCAGTATTTT. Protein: CASSRQNTQYF.

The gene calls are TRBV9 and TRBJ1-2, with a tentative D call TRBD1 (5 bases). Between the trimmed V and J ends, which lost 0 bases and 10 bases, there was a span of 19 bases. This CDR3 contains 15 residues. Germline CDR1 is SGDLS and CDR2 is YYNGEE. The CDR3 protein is CASSVGGTTNSNYTF. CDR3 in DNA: TGTGCCAGCAGCGTAGGGGGGACTACTAACTCGAACTACACCTTC.

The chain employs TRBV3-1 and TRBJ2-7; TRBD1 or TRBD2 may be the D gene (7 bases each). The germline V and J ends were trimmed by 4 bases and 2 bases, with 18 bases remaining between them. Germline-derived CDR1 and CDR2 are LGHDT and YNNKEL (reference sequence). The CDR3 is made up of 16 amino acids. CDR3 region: CASSRGRDRPTYEQYF. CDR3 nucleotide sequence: TGTGCCAGCAGCCGGGGGAGGGACAGACCGACCTACGAGCAGTACTTC.

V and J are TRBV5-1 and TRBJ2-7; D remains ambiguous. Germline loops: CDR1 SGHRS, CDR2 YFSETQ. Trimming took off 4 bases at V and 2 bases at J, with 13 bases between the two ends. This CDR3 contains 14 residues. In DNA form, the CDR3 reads TGCGCCAGCAGCCCCCGGCCGGGCCCCTACGAGCAGTACGTC. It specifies CASSPRPGPYEQYV.

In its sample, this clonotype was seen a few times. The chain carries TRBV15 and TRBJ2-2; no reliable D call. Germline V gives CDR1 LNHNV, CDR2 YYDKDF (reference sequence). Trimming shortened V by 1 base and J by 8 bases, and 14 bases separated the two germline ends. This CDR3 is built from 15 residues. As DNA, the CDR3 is TGTGCCACCAGCAGAGGTCATAACCCCGTGGGGGAGCTGTTTTTT. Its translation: CATSRGHNPVGELFF.

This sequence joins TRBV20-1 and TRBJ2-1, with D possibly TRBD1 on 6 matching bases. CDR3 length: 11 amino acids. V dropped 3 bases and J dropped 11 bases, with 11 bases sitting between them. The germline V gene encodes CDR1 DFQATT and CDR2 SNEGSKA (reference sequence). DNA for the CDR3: TGCAGTGCTAGGGGGGCCGGGAAGCAGTTCTTC. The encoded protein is CSARGAGKQFF.

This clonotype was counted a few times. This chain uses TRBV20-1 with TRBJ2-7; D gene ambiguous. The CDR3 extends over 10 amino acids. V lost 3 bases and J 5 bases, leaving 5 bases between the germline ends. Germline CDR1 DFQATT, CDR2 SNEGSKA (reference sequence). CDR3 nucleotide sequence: TGCAGTGCTAGGGACCACGAGCAGTACTTC. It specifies CSARDHEQYF.

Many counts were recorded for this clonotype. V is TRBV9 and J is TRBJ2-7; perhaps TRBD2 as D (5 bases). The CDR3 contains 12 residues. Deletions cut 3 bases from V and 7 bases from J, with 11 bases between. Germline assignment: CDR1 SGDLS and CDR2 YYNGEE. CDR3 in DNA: TGTGCCAGCAGCGGTTACCCGGGGGAGCAGTACTTC. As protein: CASSGYPGEQYF.